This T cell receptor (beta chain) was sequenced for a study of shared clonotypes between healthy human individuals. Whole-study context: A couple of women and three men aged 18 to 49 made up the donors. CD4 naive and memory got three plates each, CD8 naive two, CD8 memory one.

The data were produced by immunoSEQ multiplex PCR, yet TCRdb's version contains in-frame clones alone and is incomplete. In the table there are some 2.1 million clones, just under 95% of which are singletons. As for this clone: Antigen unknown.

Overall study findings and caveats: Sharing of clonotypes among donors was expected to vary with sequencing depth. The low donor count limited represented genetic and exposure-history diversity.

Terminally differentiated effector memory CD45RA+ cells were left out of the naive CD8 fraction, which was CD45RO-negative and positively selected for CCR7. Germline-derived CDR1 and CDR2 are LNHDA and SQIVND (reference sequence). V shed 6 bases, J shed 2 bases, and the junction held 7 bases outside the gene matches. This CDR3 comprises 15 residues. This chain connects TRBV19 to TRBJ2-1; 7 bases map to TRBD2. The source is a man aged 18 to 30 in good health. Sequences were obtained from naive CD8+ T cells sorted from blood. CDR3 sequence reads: CASSSREVAYNEQFF. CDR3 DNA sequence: TGTGCCAGTAGCTCCCGGGAGGTCGCCTACAATGAGCAGTTCTTC.